Listed below are T cell receptor beta chains from one sample, sequenced in a study of a mutant IDH1 vaccine in newly diagnosed glioma. For these receptors, no antigen is known. Profiling relied on immunoSEQ multiplex PCR, and the TCRdb table lists in-frame clones only, not all of them. Here the sample spans roughly 40,000 clones, approximately 89% being singletons. Sequences were derived from PBMCs, sampled from a glioma patient whose treatment included an IDH1 peptide vaccine. These TCRs come from a man aged 45-60 years with glioma. CDR3s include the opening cysteine and the closing phenylalanine or tryptophan. Fields, in order: V gene, clone size, D gene, J gene, CDR3 DNA, CDR3 protein. The D gene is left open where the match is weak. Part of the rows lack a size; the others show once, few, many or a class for expanded clones.

TRBV7-9	NA	TRBD2	TRBJ2-7	TGTGCCAGCAGCCCGGGTGCTAGCGGGTGGGTCTACGAGCAGTACTTC	CASSPGASGWVYEQYF
TRBV4-1	NA	NA	TRBJ1-2	TGCGCCAGCAGCCAAGCGACCAGGGACTATGGCTACACCTTC	CASSQATRDYGYTF
TRBV7-9	NA	NA	TRBJ1-1	TGTGCCAGCAGCGACGGACAGCCAGCTTTCTTT	CASSDGQPAFF
TRBV6-5	NA	TRBD1	TRBJ2-5	TGTGCCAGCAGTTACGGGGACAGCAGCAGGACCCAGTACTTC	CASSYGDSSRTQYF
TRBV4-1	NA	TRBD1	TRBJ1-2	TGCGCCAGCAGCCAAGATCCCGGGACAGCTAACTATGGCTACACCTTC	CASSQDPGTANYGYTF
TRBV29-1	NA	NA	TRBJ2-2	TGCAGCGTAGCGAACAGCTGGGGAGCGAACACCGGGGAGCTGTTTTTT	CSVANSWGANTGELFF
TRBV25-1	NA	NA	TRBJ2-1	TGTGCCAGCAGTGGGGGTTCGGACATGTCAACGCAGTTCTTC	CASSGGSDMSTQFF
TRBV6-5	NA	NA	TRBJ1-5	TGTGCCAGCAGCCCCGGGGGTGGGCAGCCCCAGCATTTT	CASSPGGGQPQHF
TRBV5-1	NA	TRBD2	TRBJ2-7	TGCGCCAGCAGCTTTGCGGGAGGGACCTACGAGCAGTACTTC	CASSFAGGTYEQYF
TRBV7-7	NA	TRBD1	TRBJ2-3	TGTGCTAGCAGCTTACAGGGACAGGGGACAGATACGCAGTATTTT	CASSLQGQGTDTQYF
TRBV7-6	NA	NA	TRBJ1-2	TGTGCCAGCAGCAATCAAGTCACCTTC	CASSNQVTF
TRBV6-1	NA	NA	TRBJ1-4	TGTGCCAGCAGTGAACAGGGACCCCCGAGTTTGCTGTTTTTT	CASSEQGPPSLLFF
TRBV28	NA	NA	TRBJ1-5	TGTGCCAGCAGTTTTGGCAGGGGCGAGGTAAGGGATCAGCCCCAGCATTTT	CASSFGRGEVRDQPQHF
TRBV13	NA	NA	TRBJ2-2	TGTGCCAGCAGCCTAGGCCATCGGGGGGAGCTGTTTTTT	CASSLGHRGELFF
TRBV30	NA	NA	TRBJ2-5	TGTGCCTGGAGTGGACCTAACAGGAGGGAGACCCAGTACTTC	CAWSGPNRRETQYF
TRBV9	NA	NA	TRBJ2-2	TGTGCCAGTCACACACCCCCCGGGGAGCTGTTTTTT	CASHTPPGELFF
TRBV7-9	NA	NA	TRBJ2-7	TGTGCCAGCAGCCCTATCCCCGGGTATCGCGGGGCCTCCTACGAGCAGTACTTC	CASSPIPGYRGASYEQYF
TRBV7-2	NA	TRBD2	TRBJ2-3	TGTGCCAGCAGCTTATGGGGTAGCGGGGGGGCCGCAGATACGCAGTATTTT	CASSLWGSGGAADTQYF
TRBV10-1	NA	NA	TRBJ2-2	TGCGCCAGCAGTAAATCCTCCCGACCGGCCACCGGGGAGCTGTTTTTT	CASSKSSRPATGELFF
TRBV7-3	NA	NA	TRBJ2-3	TGTGCCAGCAGCTTAGGCCCAAGCACTAGAGATACGCAGTATTTT	CASSLGPSTRDTQYF
TRBV18	NA	NA	TRBJ1-2	TGTGCCAGCTCACCGGGGCTAACCAGGGGTAGCAGGTCCTATGGCTACACCTTC	CASSPGLTRGSRSYGYTF
TRBV6-1	NA	TRBD1	TRBJ2-7	TGTGCCACATCCCGACAGGGCTACGAGCAGTACTTC	CATSRQGYEQYF
TRBV5-6	NA	NA	TRBJ2-3	TGTGCCAGCAGCCGAATCACAGATACGCAGTATTTT	CASSRITDTQYF
TRBV5-6	once	NA	TRBJ2-7	TGTGCCAGCAGCTTGCAGGGACGGTTATACGAGCAGTACTTC	CASSLQGRLYEQYF
TRBV19	NA	TRBD1	TRBJ2-5	TGTGCCAGTACACAGGGGGTTGGCGGGCAAGAGACCCAGTACTTC	CASTQGVGGQETQYF
TRBV10-2	once	TRBD1	TRBJ1-2	TGCGCCAGCAGTGGGGGAGATACCGGGACAGCGTATGGCTACACCTTC	CASSGGDTGTAYGYTF